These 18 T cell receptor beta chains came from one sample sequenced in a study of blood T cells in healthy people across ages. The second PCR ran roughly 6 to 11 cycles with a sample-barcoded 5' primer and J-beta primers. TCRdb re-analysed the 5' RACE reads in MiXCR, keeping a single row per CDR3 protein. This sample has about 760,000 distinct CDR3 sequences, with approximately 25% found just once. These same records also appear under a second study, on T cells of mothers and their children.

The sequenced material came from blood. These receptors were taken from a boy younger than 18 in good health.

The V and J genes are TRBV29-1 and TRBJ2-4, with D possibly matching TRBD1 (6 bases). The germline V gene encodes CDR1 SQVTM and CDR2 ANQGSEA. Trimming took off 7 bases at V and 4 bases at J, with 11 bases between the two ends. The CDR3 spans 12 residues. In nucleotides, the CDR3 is TGCAGCGCCTGGACAGATAAAAACATTCAGTACTTC. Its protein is CSAWTDKNIQYF.

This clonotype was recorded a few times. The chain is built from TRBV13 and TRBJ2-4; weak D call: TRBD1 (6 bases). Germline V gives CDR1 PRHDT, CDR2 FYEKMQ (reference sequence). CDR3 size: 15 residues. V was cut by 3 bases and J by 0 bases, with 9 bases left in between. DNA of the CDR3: TGTGCCAGCAGCTTGCGACAGGCAGCCAAAAACATTCAGTACTTC. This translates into CASSLRQAAKNIQYF.

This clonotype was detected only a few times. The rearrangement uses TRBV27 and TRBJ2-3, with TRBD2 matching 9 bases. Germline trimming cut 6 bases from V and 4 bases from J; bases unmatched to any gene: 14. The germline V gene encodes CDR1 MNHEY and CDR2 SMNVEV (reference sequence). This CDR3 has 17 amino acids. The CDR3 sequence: CASSPLVAGGLSDTQYF. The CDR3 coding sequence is TGTGCCAGCAGCCCCCTAGTTGCGGGGGGGCTCTCAGATACGCAGTATTTT.

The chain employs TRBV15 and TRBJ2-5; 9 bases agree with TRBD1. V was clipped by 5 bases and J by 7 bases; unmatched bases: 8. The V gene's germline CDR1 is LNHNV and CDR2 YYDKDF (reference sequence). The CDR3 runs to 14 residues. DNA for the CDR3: TGTGCCACCAGCCCCGACAGGGGGGTCGGGACCCAGTACTTC. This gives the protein CATSPDRGVGTQYF.

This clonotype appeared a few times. CDR3 protein: CSVPGGGWGTDTQYF. CDR3 bases: TGCAGTGTCCCCGGCGGCGGGTGGGGCACAGATACGCAGTATTTT. V and J are TRBV20-1 and TRBJ2-3; the D gene is possibly TRBD2 (5 bases). V was cut by 7 bases and J by 1 base, with 18 bases left in between. The germline V gene has CDR1 DFQATT and CDR2 SNEGSKA (reference sequence). The CDR3 totals 15 residues.

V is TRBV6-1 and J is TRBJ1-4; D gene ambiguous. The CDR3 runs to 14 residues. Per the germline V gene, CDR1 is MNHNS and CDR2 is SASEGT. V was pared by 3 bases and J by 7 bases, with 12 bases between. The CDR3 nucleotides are TGTGCCAGCAGTGATCGTTTCGGTGGTGAAAAACTGTTTTTT. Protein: CASSDRFGGEKLFF.

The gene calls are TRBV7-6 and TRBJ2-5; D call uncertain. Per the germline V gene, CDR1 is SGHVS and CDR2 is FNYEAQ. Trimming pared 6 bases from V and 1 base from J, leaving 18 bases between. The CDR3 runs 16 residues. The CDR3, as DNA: TGTGCCAGCAGTCCACGAATTGGGCGCTCCCAAGAGACCCAGTACTTC. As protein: CASSPRIGRSQETQYF.

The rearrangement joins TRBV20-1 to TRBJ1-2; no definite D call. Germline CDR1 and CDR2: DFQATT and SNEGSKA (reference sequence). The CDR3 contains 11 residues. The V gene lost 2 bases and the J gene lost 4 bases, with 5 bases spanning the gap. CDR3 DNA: TGCAGTGCTAGATTTGGCTATGGCTACACCTTC. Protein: CSARFGYGYTF.

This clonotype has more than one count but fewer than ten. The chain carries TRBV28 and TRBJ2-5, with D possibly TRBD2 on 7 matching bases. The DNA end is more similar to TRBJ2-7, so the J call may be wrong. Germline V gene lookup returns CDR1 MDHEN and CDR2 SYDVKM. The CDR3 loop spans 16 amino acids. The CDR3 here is CASTWRGGASSYEQYF. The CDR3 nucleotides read TGTGCCAGCACCTGGCGTGGGGGGGCCAGCTCCTACGAGCAGTACTTC.

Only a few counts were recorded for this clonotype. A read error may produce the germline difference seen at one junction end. The CDR3 protein is CSAREPHNEQFF. CDR3 coding DNA: TGCAGTGCAAGAGAACCCCACAATGAGCAGTTCTTC. This chain uses TRBV20-1 with TRBJ2-1; no clear D gene. The CDR3 sequence is 12 residues long. Per germline, CDR1 DFQATT and CDR2 SNEGSKA (reference sequence).

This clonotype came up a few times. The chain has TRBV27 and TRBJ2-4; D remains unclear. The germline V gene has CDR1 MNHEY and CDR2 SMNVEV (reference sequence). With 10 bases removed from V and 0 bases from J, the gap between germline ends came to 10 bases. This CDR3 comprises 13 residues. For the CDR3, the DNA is TGTGCCACCAAGGGATTAGCCAAAAACATTCAGTACTTC. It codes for CATKGLAKNIQYF.

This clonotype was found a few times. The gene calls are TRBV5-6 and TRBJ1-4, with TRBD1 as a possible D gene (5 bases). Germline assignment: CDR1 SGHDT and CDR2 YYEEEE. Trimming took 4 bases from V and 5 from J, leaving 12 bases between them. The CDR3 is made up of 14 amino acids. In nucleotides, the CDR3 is TGTGCCAGCAGCCCCGGGACTTGGAATGAAAAACTGTTTTTT. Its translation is CASSPGTWNEKLFF.

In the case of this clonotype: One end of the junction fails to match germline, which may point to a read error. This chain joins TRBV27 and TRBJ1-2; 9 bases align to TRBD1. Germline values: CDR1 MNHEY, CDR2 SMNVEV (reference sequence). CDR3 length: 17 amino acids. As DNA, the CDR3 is TGTGCCAGCAGAGTTAGGTACCAGGGACAGGGCAACTATGCCTACACCTTC. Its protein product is CASRVRYQGQGNYAYTF.

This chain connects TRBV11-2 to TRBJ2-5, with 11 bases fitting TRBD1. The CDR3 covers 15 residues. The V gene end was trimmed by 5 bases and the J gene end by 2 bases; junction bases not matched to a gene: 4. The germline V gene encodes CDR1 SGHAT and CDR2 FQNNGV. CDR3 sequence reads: CASSRTGGRQETQYF. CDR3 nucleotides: TGTGCCAGCAGCCGGACAGGGGGCCGGCAAGAGACCCAGTACTTC.

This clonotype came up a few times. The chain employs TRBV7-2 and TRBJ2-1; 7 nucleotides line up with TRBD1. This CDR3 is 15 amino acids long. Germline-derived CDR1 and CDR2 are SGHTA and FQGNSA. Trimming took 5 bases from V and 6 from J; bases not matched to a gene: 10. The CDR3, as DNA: TGTGCCAGCAGCGTAAGCCTACCAGGGGGCAATGAGCAGTTCTTC. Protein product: CASSVSLPGGNEQFF.

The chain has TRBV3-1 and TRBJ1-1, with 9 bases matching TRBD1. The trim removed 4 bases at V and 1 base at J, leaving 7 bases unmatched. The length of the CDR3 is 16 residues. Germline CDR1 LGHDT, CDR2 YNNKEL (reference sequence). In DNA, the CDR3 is TGTGCCAGCAGCCCAGGGACAGGGAGACCGAACACTGAAGCTTTCTTT. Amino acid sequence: CASSPGTGRPNTEAFF.

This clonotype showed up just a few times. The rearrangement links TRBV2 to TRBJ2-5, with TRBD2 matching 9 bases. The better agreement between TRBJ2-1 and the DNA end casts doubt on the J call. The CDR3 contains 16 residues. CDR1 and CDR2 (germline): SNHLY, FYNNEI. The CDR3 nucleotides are TGTGCCAGCGCTAGCGGGGTTCCTGGCTCTTACAATGAGCAGTTCTTC. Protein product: CASASGVPGSYNEQFF.

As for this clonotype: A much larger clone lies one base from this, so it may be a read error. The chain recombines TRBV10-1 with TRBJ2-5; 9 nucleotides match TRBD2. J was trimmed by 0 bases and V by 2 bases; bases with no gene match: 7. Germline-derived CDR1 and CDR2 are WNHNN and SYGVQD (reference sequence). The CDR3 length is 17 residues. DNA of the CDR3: TGCGCCAGCAGTGAGATAATAGGACTAGCGAACCAAGAGACCCAGTACTTC. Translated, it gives CASSEIIGLANQETQYF.